These T cell receptor beta chains were read from a single sample in a study of blood T cell repertoires in COVID-19. Profiling relied on immunoSEQ multiplex PCR, and the TCRdb table lists in-frame clones only, not all of them. The table lists about 110,000 clones, roughly 75% of them singletons. Sequences were obtained from peripheral blood. These receptors all stem from a human donor in a cohort sampled during active or convalescent COVID-19. The CDR3 runs from the conserved cysteine through the conserved F or W. A D gene is named only where the DNA matches it firmly. Not every row has a clone size; where given, it reads once, few, many or a size class.

cdr3_aa,cdr3_nt,v_call,cdr3_length,d_call,j_call,clone_size
CASTRDRGNEKLFF,TGTGCCAGCACCAGGGACAGGGGGAATGAAAAACTGTTTTTT,TRBV6-5,14,TRBD1,TRBJ1-4,-
CASSTRTSGVSYEQYF,TGTGCCAGTAGTACCCGGACTAGCGGGGTGTCCTACGAGCAGTACTTC,TRBV19,16,TRBD2,TRBJ2-7,-
CASSLVAGTNYGYTF,TGTGCCAGCAGCTTAGTGGCAGGAACTAACTATGGCTACACCTTC,TRBV7-2,15,-,TRBJ1-2,-
CTSKTRTGLEQYF,TGCACCAGCAAAACTAGGACAGGGCTCGAGCAGTACTTC,TRBV1,13,-,TRBJ2-7,-
CASSARLTGGTDTQYF,TGTGCCAGCAGTGCCCGACTGACGGGGGGCACAGATACGCAGTATTTT,TRBV25-1,16,-,TRBJ2-3,few
CASTPGGFEQFF,TGTGCCAGCACGCCAGGGGGCTTTGAGCAGTTCTTC,TRBV2,12,TRBD1,TRBJ2-1,-
CASSVGAITSYNEQFF,TGTGCCAGTAGTGTAGGGGCCATTACGTCCTACAATGAGCAGTTCTTC,TRBV19,16,-,TRBJ2-1,-
CASSFRDRGRGYTF,TGTGCCAGCAGCTTCCGGGACAGGGGTCGTGGCTACACCTTC,TRBV7-9,14,TRBD1,TRBJ1-2,-
CASSPRDRHSGNTIYF,TGTGCCAGCAGCCCCCGGGACAGGCACTCTGGAAACACCATATATTTT,TRBV3-1/TRBV3-2,16,TRBD1,TRBJ1-3,-
CASSINGGNSPLHF,TGTGCCAGTAGTATCAACGGGGGGAATTCACCCCTCCACTTT,TRBV19,14,-,TRBJ1-6,many
CASSRKGVVGSPLHF,TGTGCCAGCAGCCGTAAGGGGGTAGTAGGTTCACCCCTCCACTTT,TRBV7-8,15,-,TRBJ1-6,once
CASRTPASGRATGELFF,TGTGCCAGTCGGACTCCTGCTAGCGGGAGGGCCACCGGGGAGCTGTTTTTT,TRBV19,17,TRBD2,TRBJ2-2,-
CASSLSSTEQNTF,TGTGCCAGCAGCTTATCGTCGACAGAACAGAATACCTTC,TRBV7-9,13,-,TRBJ1-2,-
CACCLDDSLNEKLFF,TGTGCCTGCTGCCTTGATGACAGCCTTAATGAAAAACTGTTTTTT,TRBV6-6,15,-,TRBJ1-4,-
CAWSPGTGGYNEQFF,TGTGCCTGGAGCCCAGGGACAGGCGGGTACAATGAGCAGTTCTTC,TRBV30,15,TRBD1,TRBJ2-1,-
CSVSSGGNQPQHF,TGCAGCGTTAGCTCGGGGGGCAATCAGCCCCAGCATTTT,TRBV29-1,13,-,TRBJ1-5,-
CASRNTWSRGGTDTQYF,TGTGCCAGCAGGAATACTTGGTCCCGGGGAGGGACAGATACGCAGTATTTT,TRBV27,17,TRBD2,TRBJ2-3,-
CSVVGLPFTGELFF,TGCAGCGTTGTCGGACTTCCATTCACCGGGGAGCTGTTTTTT,TRBV29-1,14,-,TRBJ2-2,-
CASSRQGLYSEQYF,TGTGCCAGTAGTAGACAGGGGCTTTATTCCGAGCAGTACTTC,TRBV19,14,TRBD1,TRBJ2-7,-
CASSPPAGANVLTF,TGTGCCAGCTCACCACCGGCCGGGGCCAACGTCCTGACTTTC,TRBV18,14,-,TRBJ2-6,-
CASSPGLAGGYGDEQFF,TGTGCCAGCAGCCCCGGACTAGCGGGAGGGTACGGGGATGAGCAGTTCTTC,TRBV7-6,17,TRBD2,TRBJ2-1,-
CASSLVGGGYTF,TGTGCCAGCAGCTTGGTAGGCGGTGGCTACACCTTC,TRBV5-4,12,-,TRBJ1-2,-
CSVEKSGEDTDTQYF,TGCAGCGTTGAAAAGTCGGGGGAGGACACAGATACGCAGTATTTT,TRBV29-1,15,-,TRBJ2-3,-
CASSPRKGKSRDTQYF,TGTGCCAGCAGTCCGCGTAAGGGGAAGAGTAGGGATACGCAGTATTTT,TRBV27,16,-,TRBJ2-3,-
CASSSLTLQGASYEQYF,TGTGCCAGCTCATCCTTGACTCTACAGGGGGCCAGTTACGAGCAGTACTTC,TRBV18,17,TRBD1,TRBJ2-7,-
CASSLTTSPGANVLTF,TGTGCCAGCAGCTTGACTACTAGTCCTGGGGCCAACGTCCTGACTTTC,TRBV7-2,16,-,TRBJ2-6,-